Below, one T cell receptor (beta chain) is given with its context. Its antigen is not identified. The CDR3 runs to 13 residues. The J segment lost 7 bases and the V segment lost 5 bases, leaving 3 bases of the junction unmatched. CDR1 is SNHLY and CDR2 is FYNNEI in the germline V gene. These data are taken from a study of T cell clones after liver transplantation. Study information: Liver transplant recipients had immunosuppression withdrawal attempted within 2 years. Pre-transplant mixed lymphocyte reactions yielded third-party-reactive TCRbeta sequences as comparators for graft-donor-reactive sequences. Blood was drawn pre-transplant, before withdrawal, and after full or failed withdrawal. Whole-study findings and limits: Migration into the graft, not deletion, may explain lost graft donor-reactive T cells.

This table comes from immunoSEQ multiplex PCR, and its TCRdb copy is limited to in-frame clones, with some not included. The table lists around 77,000 clones, 80% of them singletons. The chain has TRBV2 and TRBJ2-5; 11 nucleotides agree with TRBD2. Sample: CD4+ T cells from blood, taken 12 months after liver transplant. The TCR originated in a human patient who received a liver transplant. The graft donor may have given rise to some T cells. The CDR3 DNA reads as TGTGCCAGCAGTTCGACTAGCGGGGTGACCCAGTACTTC. Translating gives CASSSTSGVTQYF.